This T cell receptor (beta chain) was identified in a study of blood T cells in healthy people across ages. Donation came from healthy Caucasian individuals in Russia who were aged roughly 6 to 95. Whole-study results and caveats: The CMV status of each donor remained undetermined, and this could have confounded shifts in expanded clonotypes.

This clonotype has more than one count but fewer than ten. Antigen unknown. A second roughly 7 to 12 cycle PCR used barcoded and J-beta primers. Each cDNA molecule, via a template-switch adaptor with 12 random nucleotides, was tagged. From each sample, at least 2.5 million paired-end reads containing CDR3 were obtained. TCRdb itself ran the 5' RACE reads through MiXCR, one entry per CDR3 protein. The data hold about 1,500,000 distinct CDR3 sequences, with 42% observed a single time. The source of this sequence is a woman under 30 in good health. Sequenced: blood.

The CDR3 sequence: CASSLGGTGINQPQHF. CDR3 sequence (DNA): TGTGCCAGCAGCTTAGGCGGGACAGGGATTAATCAGCCCCAGCATTTT. The rearrangement joins TRBV11-2 to TRBJ1-5; 9 nucleotides match TRBD1. The V gene's germline CDR1 is SGHAT and CDR2 FQNNGV. The junction had 5 bases not matched to a gene; V was cut back by 1 base and J by 4 bases. The CDR3 has 16 residues.